The entry below gives a single T cell receptor beta chain sequence along with its context. Its antigen is undetermined. This entry belongs to a study of shared clonotypes between healthy human individuals. Looking at the study overall: The study drew on two women and three men aged 18 to 49 as donors.

The CDR3 is 14 residues long. Germline CDR1 MRHNA, CDR2 SNTAGT. The V gene lost 7 bases and the J gene lost 4 bases, with 14 bases spanning the gap. Approximately 30,000 T cell genomes (approximately 180 ng DNA) went into each sorted-subset replicate. This table comes from immunoSEQ multiplex PCR, and its TCRdb copy is limited to in-frame clones, with some not included. In the table there are some 2 million clones, about 94% of which are singletons. Overall study findings and caveats: Clonotype sharing among donors likely depends on sequencing depth. Rarefaction gave evidence that sorted-subset sequencing remained incomplete despite large depth.

Naive CD8 cells comprised CD45RO-negative, CCR7-positively selected cells, excluding terminally differentiated effector memory CD45RA+ cells. Sequencing was performed on naive CD8+ T cells sorted from blood. V usage is TRBV6-4 and J usage is TRBJ1-5; the D gene is possibly TRBD1 (5 bases). The receptor's source is a man aged 18-30 years in good health. The DNA of the CDR3 is TGTGCCAGCAATAGAGACAGTCTGAATCAGCCCCAGCATTTT. Its protein product is CASNRDSLNQPQHF.